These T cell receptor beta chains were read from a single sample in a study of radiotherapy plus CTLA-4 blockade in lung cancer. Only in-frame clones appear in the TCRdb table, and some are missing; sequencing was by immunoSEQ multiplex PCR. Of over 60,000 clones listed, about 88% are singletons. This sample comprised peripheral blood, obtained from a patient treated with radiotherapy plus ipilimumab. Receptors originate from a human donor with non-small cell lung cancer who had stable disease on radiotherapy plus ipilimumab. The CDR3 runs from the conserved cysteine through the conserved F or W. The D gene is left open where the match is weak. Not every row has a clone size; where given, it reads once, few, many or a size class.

CDR3: CASRSTYRGNTDTQYF
DNA: TGTGCCAGCAGATCGACCTACAGGGGGAACACAGATACGCAGTATTTT
length: 16
V: TRBV7-9
D: TRBD1
size: NA
J: TRBJ2-3

CDR3: CASSLPGLLNEQFF
DNA: TGCGCCAGCAGCTTACCGGGACTACTAAATGAGCAGTTCTTC
length: 14
V: TRBV5-1
D: TRBD2
size: NA
J: TRBJ2-1

CDR3: CASSLGLQFNYGYTF
DNA: TGTGCCAGCAGCTTAGGCCTTCAGTTCAACTATGGCTACACCTTC
length: 15
V: TRBV13
D: NA
size: NA
J: TRBJ1-2

CDR3: CASSLLGGAYNEQFF
DNA: TGTGCCAGCAGCTTATTGGGGGGAGCCTACAATGAGCAGTTCTTC
length: 15
V: TRBV7-3
D: NA
size: NA
J: TRBJ2-1

CDR3: CASSAGPSTDTQYF
DNA: TGCGCCAGCAGTGCGGGGCCTAGCACAGATACGCAGTATTTT
length: 14
V: TRBV10-1
D: NA
size: NA
J: TRBJ2-3

CDR3: CASSLSTTGSKPQHF
DNA: TGTGCCAGCAGTTTATCGACGACAGGCTCGAAGCCCCAGCATTTT
length: 15
V: TRBV27
D: NA
size: NA
J: TRBJ1-5

CDR3: CAWGKGARKEKLFF
DNA: TGTGCCTGGGGAAAAGGGGCGAGGAAAGAAAAACTGTTTTTT
length: 14
V: TRBV30
D: NA
size: once
J: TRBJ1-4

CDR3: CASSETSGYTDTQYF
DNA: TGCGCCAGCAGCGAGACTAGCGGCTATACAGATACGCAGTATTTT
length: 15
V: TRBV10-1
D: TRBD2
size: few
J: TRBJ2-3

CDR3: CASSLGTSGRAREQYF
DNA: TGCGCCAGCAGCTTGGGGACTAGCGGGAGGGCCCGGGAGCAGTACTTC
length: 16
V: TRBV5-1
D: TRBD2
size: NA
J: TRBJ2-7

CDR3: CASSVGSRGQETQYF
DNA: TGTGCCAGCAGTGTAGGGAGTCGCGGCCAAGAGACCCAGTACTTC
length: 15
V: TRBV28
D: NA
size: NA
J: TRBJ2-5

CDR3: CASSIGFDTQYF
DNA: TGTGCCAGTAGTATTGGGTTTGATACGCAGTATTTT
length: 12
V: TRBV19
D: NA
size: NA
J: TRBJ2-3

CDR3: CASSPLGDGGGELFF
DNA: TGTGCCAGCAGCCCCCTGGGGGACGGGGGCGGGGAGCTGTTTTTT
length: 15
V: TRBV5-4
D: NA
size: NA
J: TRBJ2-2

CDR3: CSGGTSSTDTQYF
DNA: TGCAGCGGCGGCACCTCTAGCACAGATACGCAGTATTTT
length: 13
V: TRBV29-1
D: NA
size: NA
J: TRBJ2-3

CDR3: CASSDGKRGIFYEQYF
DNA: TGCGCCAGCAGTGATGGGAAAAGGGGAATATTTTACGAGCAGTACTTC
length: 16
V: TRBV10-2
D: NA
size: NA
J: TRBJ2-7

CDR3: CASSSRDTNNEKLFF
DNA: TGTGCCAGCAGCTCCCGGGACACAAATAATGAAAAACTGTTTTTT
length: 15
V: TRBV9
D: NA
size: NA
J: TRBJ1-4

CDR3: CASSPLLQGGKVTQYF
DNA: TGTGCCAGCAGTCCCCTGCTGCAGGGAGGAAAGGTGACCCAGTACTTC
length: 16
V: TRBV27
D: NA
size: once
J: TRBJ2-5

CDR3: CASSTTSNTEAFF
DNA: TGCGCCAGCAGTACGACGTCCAACACTGAAGCTTTCTTT
length: 13
V: TRBV10-2
D: NA
size: NA
J: TRBJ1-1

CDR3: CASQNPTAYEQYF
DNA: TGTGCCAGCCAGAACCCCACCGCCTACGAGCAGTACTTC
length: 13
V: TRBV2
D: NA
size: NA
J: TRBJ2-7

CDR3: CASSLVGQVYGYTF
DNA: TGTGCCAGCAGTTTGGTGGGACAGGTCTATGGCTACACCTTC
length: 14
V: TRBV28
D: TRBD1
size: NA
J: TRBJ1-2

CDR3: CASSYSMGGREQFF
DNA: TGTGCCAGCAGTTACTCGATGGGCGGCCGAGAGCAGTTCTTC
length: 14
V: TRBV6-5
D: NA
size: NA
J: TRBJ2-1

CDR3: CASSLRDRGLCNQPQHF
DNA: TGTGCCAGCAGCCTCCGGGACAGGGGGCTTTGCAATCAGCCCCAGCATTTT
length: 17
V: TRBV21-1
D: NA
size: NA
J: TRBJ1-5

CDR3: CASREGQVNQPQHF
DNA: TGCGCCAGCAGAGAGGGACAGGTGAATCAGCCCCAGCATTTT
length: 14
V: TRBV10-2
D: TRBD1
size: once
J: TRBJ1-5

CDR3: CASSFSGSGNTIYF
DNA: TGTGCCAGCAGTTTCTCCGGCTCTGGAAACACCATATATTTT
length: 14
V: TRBV28
D: NA
size: NA
J: TRBJ1-3

CDR3: CASSLGAGGNTEAFF
DNA: TGTGCCAGCAGCTTGGGGGCAGGGGGGAACACTGAAGCTTTCTTT
length: 15
V: TRBV7-6
D: TRBD1
size: NA
J: TRBJ1-1

CDR3: CASSLGGTAYSNQPQHF
DNA: TGTGCCAGCAGCTTAGGCGGGACAGCCTATAGCAATCAGCCCCAGCATTTT
length: 17
V: TRBV7-2
D: TRBD1
size: few
J: TRBJ1-5

CDR3: CASSSTGTGVTEAFF
DNA: TGTGCCAGCAGTTCTACTGGGACAGGGGTAACTGAAGCTTTCTTT
length: 15
V: TRBV6-5
D: TRBD1
size: NA
J: TRBJ1-1

CDR3: CASSCRDRVFNQPQHF
DNA: TGTGCCAGCAGCTGCCGGGACAGAGTCTTCAATCAGCCCCAGCATTTT
length: 16
V: TRBV7-3
D: TRBD1
size: NA
J: TRBJ1-5

CDR3: CVSSVHRLVRSDTQYF
DNA: TGTGTCAGCAGCGTACACCGACTAGTACGGTCAGATACGCAGTATTTT
length: 16
V: TRBV5-6
D: NA
size: NA
J: TRBJ2-3

CDR3: CASSLRLAGDYEQYF
DNA: TGTGCCAGCAGCTTAAGGCTAGCGGGGGATTACGAGCAGTACTTC
length: 15
V: TRBV7-9
D: TRBD2
size: NA
J: TRBJ2-7

CDR3: CASRQQVGAYEQYF
DNA: TGCGCCAGCAGGCAACAGGTTGGAGCCTACGAGCAGTACTTC
length: 14
V: TRBV5-1
D: NA
size: NA
J: TRBJ2-7

CDR3: CASSPPGGRYEQYF
DNA: TGTGCCAGCAGCCCCCCAGGAGGAAGGTACGAGCAGTACTTC
length: 14
V: TRBV11-1
D: NA
size: few
J: TRBJ2-7

CDR3: CASSLGGPIAPGNTIYF
DNA: TGTGCCAGCAGCTTAGGAGGTCCGATTGCCCCTGGAAACACCATATATTTT
length: 17
V: TRBV7-8
D: NA
size: NA
J: TRBJ1-3

CDR3: CASSGVQGALNEQFF
DNA: TGTGCCAGTAGTGGAGTACAGGGGGCGCTTAATGAGCAGTTCTTC
length: 15
V: TRBV19
D: TRBD1
size: few
J: TRBJ2-1

CDR3: CASSLMGRENEQFF
DNA: TGTGCCAGCAGCTTAATGGGCAGGGAGAATGAGCAGTTCTTC
length: 14
V: TRBV11-1
D: NA
size: NA
J: TRBJ2-1

CDR3: CASSLVAGVNEQYF
DNA: TGTGCCAGCAGCTTAGTAGCGGGAGTCAACGAGCAGTACTTC
length: 14
V: TRBV7-2
D: TRBD2
size: once
J: TRBJ2-7

CDR3: CASSQDPGGNEQFF
DNA: TGTGCCAGCAGCCAAGATCCGGGAGGCAATGAGCAGTTCTTC
length: 14
V: TRBV14
D: TRBD2
size: NA
J: TRBJ2-1

CDR3: CASSYDYEQYF
DNA: TGTGCCAGCAGCTACGACTACGAGCAGTACTTC
length: 11
V: TRBV11-1
D: NA
size: NA
J: TRBJ2-7

CDR3: CASSLGILGGTDTQYF
DNA: TGCGCCAGCAGCTTGGGTATCTTGGGAGGGACAGATACGCAGTATTTT
length: 16
V: TRBV5-1
D: TRBD2
size: once
J: TRBJ2-3

CDR3: CASSQPPLAGGLETQYF
DNA: TGTGCCAGCAGCCAGCCCCCACTAGCGGGGGGGCTAGAGACCCAGTACTTC
length: 17
V: TRBV14
D: TRBD2
size: NA
J: TRBJ2-5

CDR3: CASSERPGQGTQYF
DNA: TGTGCCAGCAGTGAACGTCCGGGACAGGGTACCCAGTACTTC
length: 14
V: TRBV25-1
D: TRBD1
size: NA
J: TRBJ2-5

CDR3: CASSSTRDSYGYTF
DNA: TGTGCCAGTAGTTCTACCCGGGACAGCTATGGCTACACCTTC
length: 14
V: TRBV19
D: TRBD1
size: NA
J: TRBJ1-2

CDR3: CASRPDRGNQPQHF
DNA: TGTGCCAGCAGACCCGACAGAGGCAATCAGCCCCAGCATTTT
length: 14
V: TRBV6-1
D: NA
size: NA
J: TRBJ1-5

CDR3: CASSLDLAGVVTDTQYF
DNA: TGCGCCAGCAGCTTGGATCTAGCGGGGGTAGTCACAGATACGCAGTATTTT
length: 17
V: TRBV5-1
D: TRBD2
size: NA
J: TRBJ2-3

CDR3: CASSQGNAAYTF
DNA: TGTGCCAGTAGCCAGGGCAACGCGGCCTACACCTTC
length: 12
V: TRBV19
D: NA
size: NA
J: TRBJ1-2

CDR3: CSVGSGSSYNEQFF
DNA: TGCAGCGTTGGGAGCGGGAGCTCCTACAATGAGCAGTTCTTC
length: 14
V: TRBV29-1
D: TRBD2
size: NA
J: TRBJ2-1

CDR3: CASSPLSSGTGGAGTEAFF
DNA: TGTGCCAGCTCACCACTTTCGTCCGGGACAGGGGGCGCGGGTACTGAAGCTTTCTTT
length: 19
V: TRBV18
D: TRBD1
size: NA
J: TRBJ1-1

CDR3: CSVEDTGQGARGEQYF
DNA: TGCAGCGTTGAAGATACAGGGCAGGGGGCGCGTGGCGAGCAGTACTTC
length: 16
V: TRBV29-1
D: TRBD1
size: NA
J: TRBJ2-7

CDR3: CASSVTGFGNTIYF
DNA: TGTGCCAGCAGCGTAACAGGGTTTGGAAACACCATATATTTT
length: 14
V: TRBV7-9
D: NA
size: few
J: TRBJ1-3